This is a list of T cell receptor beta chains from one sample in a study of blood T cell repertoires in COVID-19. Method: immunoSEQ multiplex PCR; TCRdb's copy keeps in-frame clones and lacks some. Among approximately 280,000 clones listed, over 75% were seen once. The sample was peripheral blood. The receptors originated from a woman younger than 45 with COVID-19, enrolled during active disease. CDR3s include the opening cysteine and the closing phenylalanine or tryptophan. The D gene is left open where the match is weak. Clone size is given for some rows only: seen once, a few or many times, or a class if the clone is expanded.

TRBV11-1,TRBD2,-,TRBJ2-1,TGTGCCAGCAGGGGGCGAGGGGTGCTTGCGGGAGGGGAGTTCTTC,CASRGRGVLAGGEFF
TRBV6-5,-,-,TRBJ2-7,TGTGCCAGCAGTTACAGACAGGCACCCTCCCACGAGCAGTACTTC,CASSYRQAPSHEQYF
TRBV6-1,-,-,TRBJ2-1,TGTGCCAGCAGTGAAGGGAAGGGGCGTTGGAACAATGAGCAGTTCTTC,CASSEGKGRWNNEQFF
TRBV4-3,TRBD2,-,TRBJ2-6,TGCGCCAGCAGCCAAGATCGGGAGGCAAGCTCTGGGGCCAACGTCCTGACTTTC,CASSQDREASSGANVLTF
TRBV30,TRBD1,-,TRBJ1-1,TGTGCCTGGAGTGTACTGAGGGGGCGGACTGAAGCTTTCTTT,CAWSVLRGRTEAFF
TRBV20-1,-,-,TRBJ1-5,TGCAGTGCTAGTAAAGGGGGTCCTGCGGAACAGCCCCAGCATTTT,CSASKGGPAEQPQHF
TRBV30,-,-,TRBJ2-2,TGTGCCTGGAATGGGAAAGGGGGGAGCGCGGCACCGGGGAGGGTGTTTTTT,CAWNGKGGSAAPGRVFF
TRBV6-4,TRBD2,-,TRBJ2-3,TGTGCCAGCAGTGAGACTAGCGGGAGAACAGATACGCAGTATTTT,CASSETSGRTDTQYF
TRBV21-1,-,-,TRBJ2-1,TGTGCCAGCAGCGGTTCAGGCGGGACTAGCGGGAGGGCCAGTGGTGAGCAGTTCTTC,CASSGSGGTSGRASGEQFF
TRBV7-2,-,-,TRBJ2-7,TGTGCCAGCAGCTTAGCGGGCCCGCTGCACTTC,CASSLAGPLHF
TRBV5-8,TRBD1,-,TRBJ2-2,TGTGCCAGCAGCACCCGGACAGGGGCCGGGGAGCTGTTTTTT,CASSTRTGAGELFF
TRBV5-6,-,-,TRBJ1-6,TGTGCCAGCAGCCGCAGGGTGTTCGGTTCACCCCTCCACTTT,CASSRRVFGSPLHF
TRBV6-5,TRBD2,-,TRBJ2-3,TGTGCCAGCAAATGGAGCGGGAGAGCAGATACGCAGTATTTT,CASKWSGRADTQYF
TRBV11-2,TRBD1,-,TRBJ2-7,TGTGCCAGCAGCACCCTACTGGGACAGGCATCTTACGAGCAGTACTTC,CASSTLLGQASYEQYF
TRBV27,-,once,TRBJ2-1,TGTGCCAGCAGTCAGGGGAATGAGCAGTTCTTC,CASSQGNEQFF
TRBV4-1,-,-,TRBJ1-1,TGCGCCAGCAGCTCGTCCGGGACATTACACACTGAAGCTTTCTTT,CASSSSGTLHTEAFF
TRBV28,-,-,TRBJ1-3,TGTGCCAGCAGTTTGGGCCTGGGTGGAAACACCATATATTTT,CASSLGLGGNTIYF
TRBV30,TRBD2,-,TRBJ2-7,TGTGCCTGGAGTGTACTAGCGGGAGGGCCCTACGAGCAGTACTTC,CAWSVLAGGPYEQYF
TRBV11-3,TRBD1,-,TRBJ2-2,TGTGCCAGCAGCGCCGGGCGGGGACAGGGGGTCACCGGGGAGCTGTTTTTT,CASSAGRGQGVTGELFF
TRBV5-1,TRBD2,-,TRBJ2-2,TGCGCCAGCAGCTTGGTCGGGACTAGCGGGAGGGCCAAGAACACCGGGGAGCTGTTTTTT,CASSLVGTSGRAKNTGELFF
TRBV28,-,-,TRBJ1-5,TGTGCCAGCAGGTCGGGGCGGGATAGCAATCAGCCCCAGCATTTT,CASRSGRDSNQPQHF
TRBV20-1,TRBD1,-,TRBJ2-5,TGCACAATCGAACAGGGGGAGACCCAGTACTTC,CTIEQGETQYF
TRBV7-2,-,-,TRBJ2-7,TGTGCCAGCAGCTTAGTTGGGGGAACAGGGACCTACGAGCAGTACTTC,CASSLVGGTGTYEQYF
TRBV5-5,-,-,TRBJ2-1,TGTGCCAGCCCCGGGGACTCAGGGGGATACTCCTACAATGAGCAGTTCTTC,CASPGDSGGYSYNEQFF
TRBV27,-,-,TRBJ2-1,TGTGCCAGCAGTTTATCGAGGGTGTTCAATGAGCAGTTCTTC,CASSLSRVFNEQFF
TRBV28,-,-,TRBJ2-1,TGTGCCAGCAGCCCGGTCTCCGATGAGCAGTTCTTC,CASSPVSDEQFF
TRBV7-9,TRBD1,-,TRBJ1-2,TGTGCCAGCAGCTTAGAGGGACAGGATCCTTATGGCTACACCTTC,CASSLEGQDPYGYTF
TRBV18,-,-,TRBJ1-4,TGTGCCAGCTCACCTCAGTGGAATGAAAAACTGTTTTTT,CASSPQWNEKLFF
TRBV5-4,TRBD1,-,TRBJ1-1,TGTGCCAGCAGCTTGGGGACAGGGCCGGTAGCTTTCTTT,CASSLGTGPVAFF
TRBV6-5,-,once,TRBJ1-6,TGTGCCAGCAGTTGGGAGGGCTCCTATAATTCACCCCTCCACTTT,CASSWEGSYNSPLHF
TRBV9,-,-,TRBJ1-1,TGTGCCAGCAGCGTAGGGAGTCGGAACACTGAAGCTTTCTTT,CASSVGSRNTEAFF
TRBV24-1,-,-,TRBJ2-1,TGTGCCACCAGTGATCCGGACAGAGATATAGGGTCGTACAATGAGCAGTTCTTC,CATSDPDRDIGSYNEQFF
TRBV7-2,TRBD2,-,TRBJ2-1,TGTGCCAGCAGCTTAAGCGGGACTAGGGCCTACAATGAGCAGTTCTTC,CASSLSGTRAYNEQFF
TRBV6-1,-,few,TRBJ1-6,TGTGCCAGCAGTGAATATACAGGCTCAATTAATTCACCCCTCCACTTT,CASSEYTGSINSPLHF
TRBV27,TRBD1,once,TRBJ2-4,TGTGCCAGCAGCCCGACAGGGGGCTCCCCTCAGTACTTC,CASSPTGGSPQYF
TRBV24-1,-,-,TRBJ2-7,TGTGCCACCAGTGCCACAGGGAAAGACGAGCAGTACTTC,CATSATGKDEQYF
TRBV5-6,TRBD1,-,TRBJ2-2,TGTGCCAGCACCCAGGGACAGGGGGTCAACGGGGAGCTGTTTTTT,CASTQGQGVNGELFF
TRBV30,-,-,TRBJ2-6,TGTGCCTGGAGTACCAGGGTGGGGCGGTCTGGGGCCAACGTCCTGACTTTC,CAWSTRVGRSGANVLTF
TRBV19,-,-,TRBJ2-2,TGTGCCAGACCTCCTCCTAGAGCGGGCATAGGTAACACCGGGGAGCTGTTTTTT,CARPPPRAGIGNTGELFF
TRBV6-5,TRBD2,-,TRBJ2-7,TGTGCCAGCAGTTACTCGGGGACTAGCTACGAGCAGTACTTC,CASSYSGTSYEQYF
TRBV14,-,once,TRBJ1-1,TGTGCCAGCAGCCAAGATCCAGGGAACACTGAAGCTTTCTTT,CASSQDPGNTEAFF
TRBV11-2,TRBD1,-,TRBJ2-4,TGTGCCAGCAGCCCCGGGACAGGGGGATTCATTCAGTACTTC,CASSPGTGGFIQYF
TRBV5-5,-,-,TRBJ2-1,TGTGCCAGCAGCTTGACGATAGCATCCTACAATGAGCAGTTCTTC,CASSLTIASYNEQFF
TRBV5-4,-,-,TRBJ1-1,TGTGCCAGCAGTGAGGCGGGGGCTGAAGCTTTCTTT,CASSEAGAEAFF
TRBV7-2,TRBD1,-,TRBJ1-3,TGTGCCAGCAGCTCCCGGGACAGTTACTCTGGAAACACCATATATTTT,CASSSRDSYSGNTIYF
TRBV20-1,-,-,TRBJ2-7,TGCAGTGCGCTCTTGCGGCACGAGCAGTACTTC,CSALLRHEQYF
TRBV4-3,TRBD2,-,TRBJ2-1,TGCGCCAGCAGCCAAGATCGGTTCGGGCTAGCGGAATATATTGAGCAGTTCTTC,CASSQDRFGLAEYIEQFF
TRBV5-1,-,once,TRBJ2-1,TGCGCCAGCACCGAGGGCCCCTACAATGAGCAGTTCTTC,CASTEGPYNEQFF
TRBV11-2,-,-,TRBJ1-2,TGTGCCAGCAGCCCCGGGGGGGGGACACCAATTAACTATGGCTACACCTTC,CASSPGGGTPINYGYTF
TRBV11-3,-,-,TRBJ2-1,TGTGCCAGCAGCTCCGGTGGGAGCGGTTTCTTCAATGAGCAGTTCTTC,CASSSGGSGFFNEQFF
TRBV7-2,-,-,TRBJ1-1,TGTGCCAGCAGCTCCCGCGTCGGGACTGAAGCTTTCTTT,CASSSRVGTEAFF
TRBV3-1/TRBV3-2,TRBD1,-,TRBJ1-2,TGTGCCAGCAGCCTCGGACAGGGAGGCTATGGCTACACCTTC,CASSLGQGGYGYTF
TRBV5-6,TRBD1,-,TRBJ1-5,TGTGCCAGCAGCCCCGGGACAGGGGGCTTTGCGCCCCAGCATTTT,CASSPGTGGFAPQHF
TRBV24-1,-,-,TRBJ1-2,TGTGCCACCAGTGAACACAGCGGAGATGGCTACACCTTC,CATSEHSGDGYTF
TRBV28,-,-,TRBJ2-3,TGTGCCAGCAGCAGGCCGGGAGAGAGCACAGATACGCAGTATTTT,CASSRPGESTDTQYF